The clone carrying this T cell receptor (beta chain) was seen many times. Its antigen is unidentified. This sample is part of a study of T cells in Graves' hyperthyroidism and ophthalmopathy. Findings and limits, study-wide: Ophthalmopathy was distinguished from stable hyperthyroidism by 13 V-J signatures. Blood also contained most expanded thyroid clonotypes above 0.001.

Germline CDR1 is KGHSH and CDR2 is LQKENI. CDR3 length: 15 amino acids. Trimming pared 0 bases from V and 6 bases from J, leaving 11 bases between. Each patient was aged 18 to 65 and had newly diagnosed hyperthyroidism of under 2 months' duration. Not enrolled were patients with uncontrolled infection, other autoimmune disease, pregnancy or lactation. Amplified regions were TCR beta CDR3 sequences from RNA transcripts. An initial round of RT-PCR targeting the TCR CDR3 relied on the HTBI primer set. TCRdb reprocessed the multiplex PCR reads with MiXCR, giving one entry per CDR3 protein. Of 200,000 to 250,000 distinct CDR3 sequences listed, more than 15% are singletons.

The chain is built from TRBV18 and TRBJ1-4; TRBD1 might be the D (5 bases). This sequence originates from a man in his forties or fifties with Graves' hyperthyroidism. Sequencing was carried out using blood. The chain's CDR3 is CASSPPEGTDEKLFF. The CDR3 DNA reads as TGTGCCAGCTCACCACCGGAGGGGACGGATGAAAAACTGTTTTTT.